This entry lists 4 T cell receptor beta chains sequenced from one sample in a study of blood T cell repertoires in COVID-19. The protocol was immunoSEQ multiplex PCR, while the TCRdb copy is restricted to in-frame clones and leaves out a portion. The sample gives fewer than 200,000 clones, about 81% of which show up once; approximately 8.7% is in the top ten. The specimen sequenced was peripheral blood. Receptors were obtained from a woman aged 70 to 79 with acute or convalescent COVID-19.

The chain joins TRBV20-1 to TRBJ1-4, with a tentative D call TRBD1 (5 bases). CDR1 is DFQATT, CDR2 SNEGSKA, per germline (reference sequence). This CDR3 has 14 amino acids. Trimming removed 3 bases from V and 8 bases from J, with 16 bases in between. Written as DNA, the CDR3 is TGCAGTGCTAGTCCGGGCAGGGAAAACGAAAAACTGTTTTTT. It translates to CSASPGRENEKLFF.

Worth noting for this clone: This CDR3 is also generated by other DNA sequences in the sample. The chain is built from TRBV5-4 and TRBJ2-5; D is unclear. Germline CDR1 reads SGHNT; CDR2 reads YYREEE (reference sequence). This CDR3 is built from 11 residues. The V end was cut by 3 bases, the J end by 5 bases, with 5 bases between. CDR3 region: CASSSGETQYF. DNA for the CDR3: TGTGCCAGCAGCTCGGGTGAGACCCAGTACTTC. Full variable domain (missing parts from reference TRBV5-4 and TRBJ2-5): ETGVTQSPTHLIKTRGQQVTLRCSSQSGHNTVSWYQQALGQGPQFIFQYYREEENGRGNFPPRFSGLQFPNYSSELNVNALELDDSALYLCASSSGETQYFGPGTRLLVL.

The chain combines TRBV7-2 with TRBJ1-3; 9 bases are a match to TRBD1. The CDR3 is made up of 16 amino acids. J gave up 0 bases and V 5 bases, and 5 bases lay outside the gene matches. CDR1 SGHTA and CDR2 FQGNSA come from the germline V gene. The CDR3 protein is CASSLGQGISGNTIYF. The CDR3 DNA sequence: TGTGCCAGCAGCCTGGGACAGGGAATCTCTGGAAACACCATATATTTT. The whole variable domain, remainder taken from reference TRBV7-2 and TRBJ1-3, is GAGVSQSPSNKVTEKGKDVELRCDPISGHTALYWYRQSLGQGLEFLIYFQGNSAPDKSGLPSDRFSAERTGGSVSTLTIQRTQQEDSAVYLCASSLGQGISGNTIYFGEGSWLTVV.

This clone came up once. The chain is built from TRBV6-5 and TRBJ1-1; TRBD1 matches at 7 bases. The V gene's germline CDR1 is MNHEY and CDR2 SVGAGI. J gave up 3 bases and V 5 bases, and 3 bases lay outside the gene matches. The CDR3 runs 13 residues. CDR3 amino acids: CASSRTGDTEAFF. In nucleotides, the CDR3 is TGTGCCAGCAGTCGAACAGGGGACACTGAAGCTTTCTTT.